The TCR beta chain described here comes from a study of blood T cells in healthy people across ages. Peripheral blood from each donor was collected in a volume of approximately 10 milliliters. A J-beta primer mix and a sample-barcoded 5' primer were used in a second PCR of about 6 to 12 cycles. TCRdb reprocessed the 5' RACE reads via MiXCR and lists one record per CDR3 protein. The sample lists some 1.1 million distinct CDR3 sequences, more than 30% occurring once. The CDR3 has 14 residues. Trimming pared 3 bases from V and 2 bases from J, leaving 9 bases between. Germline CDR1 and CDR2: KGHSH and LQKENI.

The receptor was derived from a man between 18 and 29 years old in good health. Sample: blood. The rearrangement joins TRBV18 to TRBJ2-3, with a weak D call TRBD1 (5 bases). This CDR3 reads CASSPLQDTDTQYF. The CDR3 region has the DNA TGTGCCAGCTCACCGTTACAGGACACAGATACGCAGTATTTT.